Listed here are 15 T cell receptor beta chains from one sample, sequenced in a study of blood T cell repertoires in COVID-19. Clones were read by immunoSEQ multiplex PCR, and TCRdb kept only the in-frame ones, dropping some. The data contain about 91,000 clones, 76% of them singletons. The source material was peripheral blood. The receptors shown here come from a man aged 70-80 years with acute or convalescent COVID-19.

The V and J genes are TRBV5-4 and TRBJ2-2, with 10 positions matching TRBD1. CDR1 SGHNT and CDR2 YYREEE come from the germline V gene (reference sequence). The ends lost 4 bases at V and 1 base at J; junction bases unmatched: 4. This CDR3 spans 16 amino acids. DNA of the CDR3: TGTGCCAGCAGCCTTGACAGGGGGCAGAACACCGGGGAGCTGTTTTTT. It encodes CASSLDRGQNTGELFF.

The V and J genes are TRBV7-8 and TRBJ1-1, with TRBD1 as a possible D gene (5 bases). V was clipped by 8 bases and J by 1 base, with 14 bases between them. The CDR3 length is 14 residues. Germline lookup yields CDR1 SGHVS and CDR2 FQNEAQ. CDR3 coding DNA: TGTGCCAGCTACTTTGGGGGGTCGAACACTGAAGCTTTCTTT. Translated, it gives CASYFGGSNTEAFF.

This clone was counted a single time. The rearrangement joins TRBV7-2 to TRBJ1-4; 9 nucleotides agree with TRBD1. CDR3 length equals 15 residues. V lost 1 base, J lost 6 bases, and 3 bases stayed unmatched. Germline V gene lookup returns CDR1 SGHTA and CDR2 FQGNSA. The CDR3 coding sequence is TGTGCCAGCAGCTTAGATGGGACAGGGTATGAAAAACTGTTTTTT. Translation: CASSLDGTGYEKLFF.

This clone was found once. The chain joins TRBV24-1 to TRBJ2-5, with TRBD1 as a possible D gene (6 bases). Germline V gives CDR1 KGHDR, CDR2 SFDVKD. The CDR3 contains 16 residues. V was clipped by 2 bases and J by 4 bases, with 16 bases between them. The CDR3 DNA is TGTGCCACCAGTGATTCCGTAACAGGGAGTGGAGAGACCCAGTACTTC. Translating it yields CATSDSVTGSGETQYF.

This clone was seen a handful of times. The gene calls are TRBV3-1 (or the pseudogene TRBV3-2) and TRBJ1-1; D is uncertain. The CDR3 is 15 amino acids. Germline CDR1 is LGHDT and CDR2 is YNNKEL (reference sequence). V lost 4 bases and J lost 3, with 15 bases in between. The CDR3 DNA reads TGTGCCAGCAGCCCCTTAAATCTGGGAGACACTGAAGCTTTCTTT. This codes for CASSPLNLGDTEAFF.

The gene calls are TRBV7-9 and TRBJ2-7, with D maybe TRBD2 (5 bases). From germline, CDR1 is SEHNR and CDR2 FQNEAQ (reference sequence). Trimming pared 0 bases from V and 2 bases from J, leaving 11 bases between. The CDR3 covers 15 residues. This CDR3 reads CASSLARTGTYEQYF. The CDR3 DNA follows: TGTGCCAGCAGCTTAGCAAGGACTGGTACCTACGAGCAGTACTTC. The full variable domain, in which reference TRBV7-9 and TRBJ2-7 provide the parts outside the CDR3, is DTGVSQNPRHKITKRGQNVTFRCDPISEHNRLYWYRQTLGQGPEFLTYFQNEAQLEKSRLLSDRFSAERPKGSFSTLEIQRTEQGDSAMYLCASSLARTGTYEQYFGPGTRLTVT.

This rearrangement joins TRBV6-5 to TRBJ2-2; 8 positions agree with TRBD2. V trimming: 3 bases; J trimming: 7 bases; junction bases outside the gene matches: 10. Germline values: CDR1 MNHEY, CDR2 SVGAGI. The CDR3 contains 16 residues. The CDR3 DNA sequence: TGTGCCAGCAGTTATGGTGGTAGCGGGAATGGCGGGGAGCTGTTTTTT. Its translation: CASSYGGSGNGGELFF.

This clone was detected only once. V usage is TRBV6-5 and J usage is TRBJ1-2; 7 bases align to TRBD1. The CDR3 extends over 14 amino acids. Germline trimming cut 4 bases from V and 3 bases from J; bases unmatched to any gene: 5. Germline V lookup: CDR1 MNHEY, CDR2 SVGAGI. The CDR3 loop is CASSSGTEYYGYTF. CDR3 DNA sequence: TGTGCCAGCAGTTCCGGGACAGAGTACTATGGCTACACCTTC.

The CDR3 sequence: CSAAERDTQYF. In DNA, the CDR3 is TGCAGTGCGGCCGAGAGGGATACGCAGTATTTT. The chain carries TRBV20-1 and TRBJ2-3, with D hard to call. Germline CDR1 DFQATT, CDR2 SNEGSKA (reference sequence). The CDR3 loop spans 11 amino acids. Trimming took off 6 bases at V and 6 bases at J, with 10 bases between the two ends.

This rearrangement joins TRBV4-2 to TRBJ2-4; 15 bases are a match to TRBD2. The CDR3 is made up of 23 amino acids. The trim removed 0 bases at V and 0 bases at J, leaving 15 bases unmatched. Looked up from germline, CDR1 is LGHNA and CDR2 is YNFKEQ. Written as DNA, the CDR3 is TGTGCCAGCAGCCAAGATCCCCAATCCGGGACTAGCGGGAGGATTTTAGCCAAAAACATTCAGTACTTC. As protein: CASSQDPQSGTSGRILAKNIQYF.

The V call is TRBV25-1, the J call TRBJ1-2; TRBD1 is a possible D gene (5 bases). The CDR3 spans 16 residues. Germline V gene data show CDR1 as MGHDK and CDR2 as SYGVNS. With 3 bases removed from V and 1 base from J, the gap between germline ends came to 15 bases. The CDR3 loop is CASSDSLGLINYGYTF. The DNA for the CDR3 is TGTGCCAGCAGTGACAGTTTGGGACTGATTAACTATGGCTACACCTTC.

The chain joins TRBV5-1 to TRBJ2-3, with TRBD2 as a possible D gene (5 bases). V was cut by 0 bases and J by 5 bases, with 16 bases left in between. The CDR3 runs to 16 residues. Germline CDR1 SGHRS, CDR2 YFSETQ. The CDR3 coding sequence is TGCGCCAGCAGCTTGGTTGGCAGGTCACGGGGAGATACGCAGTATTTT. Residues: CASSLVGRSRGDTQYF.

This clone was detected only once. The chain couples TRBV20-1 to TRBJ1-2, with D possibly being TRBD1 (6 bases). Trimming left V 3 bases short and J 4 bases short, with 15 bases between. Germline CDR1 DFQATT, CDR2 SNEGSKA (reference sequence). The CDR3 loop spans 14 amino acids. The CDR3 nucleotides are TGCAGTGCTAGTCCCGGAGGGGGGGGCTATGGCTACACCTTC. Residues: CSASPGGGGYGYTF.

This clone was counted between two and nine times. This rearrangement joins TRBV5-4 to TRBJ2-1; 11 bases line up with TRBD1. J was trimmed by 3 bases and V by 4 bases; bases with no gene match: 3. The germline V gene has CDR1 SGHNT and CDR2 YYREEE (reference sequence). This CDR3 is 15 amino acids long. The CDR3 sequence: CASSPGTGGYNEQFF. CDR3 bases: TGTGCCAGCAGCCCCGGGACAGGGGGCTACAATGAGCAGTTCTTC.

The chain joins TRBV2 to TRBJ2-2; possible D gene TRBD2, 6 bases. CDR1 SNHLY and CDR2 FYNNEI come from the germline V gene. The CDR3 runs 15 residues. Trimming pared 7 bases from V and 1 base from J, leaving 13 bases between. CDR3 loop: CASNGAGRNTGELFF. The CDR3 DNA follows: TGTGCCAGCAATGGGGCGGGGAGGAACACCGGGGAGCTGTTTTTT.